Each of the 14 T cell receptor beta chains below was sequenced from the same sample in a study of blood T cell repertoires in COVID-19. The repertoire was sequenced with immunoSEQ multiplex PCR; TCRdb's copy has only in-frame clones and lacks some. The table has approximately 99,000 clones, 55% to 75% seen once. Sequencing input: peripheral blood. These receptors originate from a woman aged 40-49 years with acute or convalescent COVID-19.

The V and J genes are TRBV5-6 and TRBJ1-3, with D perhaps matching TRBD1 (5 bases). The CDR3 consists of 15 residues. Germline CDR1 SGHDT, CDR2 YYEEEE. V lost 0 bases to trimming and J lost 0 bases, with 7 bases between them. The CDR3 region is CASSLGQHSGNTIYF. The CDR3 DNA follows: TGTGCCAGCAGCTTGGGACAGCACTCTGGAAACACCATATATTTT.

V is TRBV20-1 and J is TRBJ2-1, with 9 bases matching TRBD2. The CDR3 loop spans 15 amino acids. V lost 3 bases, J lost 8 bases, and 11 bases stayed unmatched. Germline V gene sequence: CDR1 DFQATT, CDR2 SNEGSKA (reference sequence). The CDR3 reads CSASWAGGLGDEQFF. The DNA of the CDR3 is TGCAGTGCTAGTTGGGCGGGGGGGCTAGGTGATGAGCAGTTCTTC.

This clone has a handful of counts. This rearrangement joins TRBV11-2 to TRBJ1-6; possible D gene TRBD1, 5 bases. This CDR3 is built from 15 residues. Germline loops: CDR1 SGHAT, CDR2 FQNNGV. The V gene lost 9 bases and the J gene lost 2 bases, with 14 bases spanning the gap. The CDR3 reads CASSNAGPYNSPLHF. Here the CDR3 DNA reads TGTGCCAGTAGTAACGCGGGGCCCTATAATTCACCCCTCCACTTT.

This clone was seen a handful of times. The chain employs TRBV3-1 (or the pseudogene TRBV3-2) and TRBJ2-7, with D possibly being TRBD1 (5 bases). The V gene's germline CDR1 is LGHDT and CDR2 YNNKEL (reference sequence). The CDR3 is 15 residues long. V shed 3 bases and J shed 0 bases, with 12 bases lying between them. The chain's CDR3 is CASSHSPGISYEQYF. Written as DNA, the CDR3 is TGTGCCAGCAGCCATTCCCCAGGGATCTCCTACGAGCAGTACTTC.

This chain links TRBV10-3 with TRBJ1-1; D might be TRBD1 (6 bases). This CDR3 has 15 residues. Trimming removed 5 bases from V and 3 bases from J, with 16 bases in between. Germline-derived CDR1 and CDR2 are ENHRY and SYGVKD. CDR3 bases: TGTGCCATCAGTTCCAGGGGCGGGGGCGACACTGAAGCTTTCTTT. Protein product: CAISSRGGGDTEAFF.

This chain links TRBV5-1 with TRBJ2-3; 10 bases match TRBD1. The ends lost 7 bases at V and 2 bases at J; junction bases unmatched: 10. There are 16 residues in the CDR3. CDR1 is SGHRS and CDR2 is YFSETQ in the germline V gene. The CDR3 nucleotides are TGCGCCAGCGTGGGGGACAGGGGTGGCCACACAGATACGCAGTATTTT. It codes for CASVGDRGGHTDTQYF.

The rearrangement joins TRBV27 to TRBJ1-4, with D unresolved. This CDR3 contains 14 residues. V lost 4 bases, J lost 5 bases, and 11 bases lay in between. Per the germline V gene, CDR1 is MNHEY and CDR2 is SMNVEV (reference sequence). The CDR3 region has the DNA TGTGCCAGCAGTTGGAACCGGGAAAATGAAAAACTGTTTTTT. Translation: CASSWNRENEKLFF.

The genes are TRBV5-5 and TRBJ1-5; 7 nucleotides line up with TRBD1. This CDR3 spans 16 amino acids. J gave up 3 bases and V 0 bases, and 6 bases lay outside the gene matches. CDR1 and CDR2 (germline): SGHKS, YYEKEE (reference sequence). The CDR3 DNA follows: TGTGCCAGCAGCTTGGGGGCAGGGGGTGTCAATCAGCCCCAGCATTTT. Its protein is CASSLGAGGVNQPQHF.

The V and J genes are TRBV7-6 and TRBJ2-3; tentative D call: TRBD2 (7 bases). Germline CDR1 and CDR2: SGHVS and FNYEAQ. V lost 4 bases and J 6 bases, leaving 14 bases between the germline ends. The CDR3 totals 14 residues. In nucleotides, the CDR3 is TGTGCCAGCAGCTCGTATGGGGGGGGCGATACGCAGTATTTT. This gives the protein CASSSYGGGDTQYF. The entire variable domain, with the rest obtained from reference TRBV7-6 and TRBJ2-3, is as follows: GAGVSQSPRYKVTKRGQDVALRCDPISGHVSLYWYRQALGQGPEFLTYFNYEAQQDKSGLPNDRFSAERPEGSISTLTIQRTEQRDSAMYRCASSSYGGGDTQYFGPGTRLTVL.

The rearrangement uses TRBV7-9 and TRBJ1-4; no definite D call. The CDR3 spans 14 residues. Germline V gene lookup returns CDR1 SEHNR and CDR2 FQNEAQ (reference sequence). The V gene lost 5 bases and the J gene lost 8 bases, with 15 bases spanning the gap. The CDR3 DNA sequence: TGTGCCAGCAGCCCGACGGAGGGAAGGGAAAAACTGTTTTTT. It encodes CASSPTEGREKLFF.

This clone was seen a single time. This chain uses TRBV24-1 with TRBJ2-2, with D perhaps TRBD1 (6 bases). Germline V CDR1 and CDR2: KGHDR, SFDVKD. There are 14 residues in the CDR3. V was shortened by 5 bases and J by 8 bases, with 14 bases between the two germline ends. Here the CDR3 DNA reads TGTGCCACCAGTGGGCAGGGGTTTGAGGGGGAGCTGTTTTTT. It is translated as CATSGQGFEGELFF.

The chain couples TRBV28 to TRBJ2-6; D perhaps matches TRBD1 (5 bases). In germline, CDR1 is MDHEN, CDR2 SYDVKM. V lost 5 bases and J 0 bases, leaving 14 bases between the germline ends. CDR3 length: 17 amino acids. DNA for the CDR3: TGTGCCAGCAGTCGCTCAGGGATTAGCTCTGGGGCCAACGTCCTGACTTTC. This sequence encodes CASSRSGISSGANVLTF.

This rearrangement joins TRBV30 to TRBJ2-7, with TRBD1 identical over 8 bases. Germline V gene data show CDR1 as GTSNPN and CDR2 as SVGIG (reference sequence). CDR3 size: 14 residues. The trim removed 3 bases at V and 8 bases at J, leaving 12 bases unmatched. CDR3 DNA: TGTGCCTGGAGGGAACAGGGGGGATTCGGTAAGCAGTACTTC. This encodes CAWREQGGFGKQYF.

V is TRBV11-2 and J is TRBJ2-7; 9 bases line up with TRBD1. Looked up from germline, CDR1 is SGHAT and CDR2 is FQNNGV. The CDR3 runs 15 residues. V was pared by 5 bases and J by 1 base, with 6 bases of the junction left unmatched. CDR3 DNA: TGTGCCAGCAGCCCCCGACAGGGGGGATCCTACGAGCAGTACTTC. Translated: CASSPRQGGSYEQYF.